What follows is one TCR beta chain and its context. This clonotype was counted between two and nine times. No cognate antigen has been identified for it. The sample holds no much larger clone one base away, and base qualities are not on file. Sequenced on an Illumina NovaSeq 6000. cDNA libraries for TCRalpha and TCRbeta were prepared by 5'RACE using constant-segment primers, with sample barcodes and unique molecular identifiers added. Trizol reagent was used to extract RNA from every sample. The libraries were amplified in two PCR steps, and the second step added a second sample barcode and Illumina TruSeq adapters. Sequencing of the libraries was done on an Illumina NovaSeq, producing 2 x 150 bp paired-end reads. The original pipeline was this. The reads were demultiplexed and collapsed into UMI-guided consensus sequences using migec v1.2.7. Using mixcr v2.1.11, UMI consensuses were aligned to TRA and TRB V and J templates and then assembled into clonotypes. Expanded or contracted clonotypes were those called significant by both edgeR and NoisET, with noise models trained on biological replicates. For edgeR calls, the thresholds were a false discovery rate-adjusted p below 0.01 and a log2 fold-change of 1. PCA with hierarchical clustering of max-normalized trajectories of the 1000 most abundant clonotypes was used as exploratory dynamics analysis. Each responding clone was given a CD4 or CD8 phenotype based on the CD4+ and CD8+ repertoires, which had been sequenced separately. TCRdb reprocessing: public reads trimmed at Q25 with fastp, clones called with MiXCR, in-frame beta chains kept. Rows are unified per CDR3 protein, each entry keeping the most common DNA and genes. None of the V and J calls come from the authors' own analysis; TCRdb made them. The sample profile shows 100,000 to 150,000 distinct CDR3 sequences; about 15% of them were found once. About 5.2% of the sample belongs to the ten largest clones.

The data were obtained in a study of T-cell memory formation after mild COVID-19 (dated by TCRdb to the early 2020s). About the full investigation: TCR sequence clusters from the two donors were largely donor specific. Longitudinal TCRalpha and TCRbeta repertoire sequencing tracked T-cell clones expanding and contracting after mild COVID-19 in a couple of donors. Two young, previously healthy adult volunteers, one female and one male, were included in the cohort.

Looking up the germline V gene yields CDR1 SGHRS and CDR2 YFSETQ. CDR3 length: 17 amino acids, cysteine to phenylalanine. This entry keeps only the CDR3 DNA: 51 bases, framed from base 1. Trimmed from V: 4 bases; trimmed from J: 3 bases; junction bases lacking a gene match: 6. PBMCs were isolated by Ficoll-Paque density gradient centrifugation. Study-level results and caveats: Contracting CD4+ clones were found mainly in CM and EM memory subsets, while CD8+ clones were enriched in EMRA. Clones contracting from day 15 to 85 had balanced CD4/CD8 phenotypes, while a second wave expanding from day 15 to 37 was biased towards CD4+. The study covered only a couple of mild cases, and larger cohorts including severe cases with pre-infection samples were considered necessary. Some responding clones were found in pre-infection memory, which suggests that pre-existing cross-reactive memory T cells took part in the SARS-CoV-2 response. Whether the second-wave clones peaking on day 37 were SARS-CoV-2 specific was not confirmed.

The rearrangement joined TRBV5-1 to TRBJ2-3; TRBD2 matches 15 bases in the middle. The clonotype originates from a man aged 18 to 30 who had mild COVID-19 (a few samples of this study predate the infection). The sample titles of this study are shuffled in the database, so cell type and time point are left out; the donor was told from shared clones. Input material: PBMCs or a T cell subset sorted from them (not recorded which). The nucleotides are TGCGCCAGCAGCAGGACTAGCGGGGGGGCCATGACAGATACGCAGTATTTT. This codes for CASSRTSGGAMTDTQYF.